Reported below is one TCR beta chain. This entry is derived from a study of blood T cell repertoires in COVID-19. Whole-study context: The analysed material was cDNA or gDNA that came from T cells, B-cell-depleted T cells, or PBMCs.

The CDR3 totals 13 residues. Trimming left V 1 base short and J 7 bases short, with 11 bases between. Germline V CDR1 and CDR2: SNHLY, FYNNEI. Produced via immunoSEQ multiplex PCR; TCRdb's table is partial and in-frame only. Of some 250,000 clones in the sample, 85% to 90% were seen once. The study counted Cohort 3 donors as recovered given two negative PCRs, clearance, or symptom resolution. What was sequenced was PBMCs or T cells enriched from blood (not recorded which). The TCR sequence derives from a young man who had recovered from COVID-19. This chain links TRBV2 with TRBJ2-7; D is possibly TRBD2 (5 bases). CDR3 nucleotides: TGTGCCAGCAGTGAAGTGGGGAGTCTGGAGCAGTACTTC. Translating it yields CASSEVGSLEQYF.